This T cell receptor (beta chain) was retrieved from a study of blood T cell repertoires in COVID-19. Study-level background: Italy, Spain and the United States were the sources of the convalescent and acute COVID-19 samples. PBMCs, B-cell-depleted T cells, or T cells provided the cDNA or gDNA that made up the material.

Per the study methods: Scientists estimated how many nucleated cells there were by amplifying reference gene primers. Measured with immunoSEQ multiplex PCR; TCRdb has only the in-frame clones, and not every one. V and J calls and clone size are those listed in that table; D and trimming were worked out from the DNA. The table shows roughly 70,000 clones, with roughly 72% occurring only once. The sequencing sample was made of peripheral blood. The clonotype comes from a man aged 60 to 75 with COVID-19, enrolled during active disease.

The CDR3 region has the DNA TGTGCCTGGAGTGCTGGACAGTTCACAGATACGCAGTATTTT. It is translated as CAWSAGQFTDTQYF. The chain uses TRBV30 and TRBJ2-3; possible D gene TRBD1, 6 bases. The germline V gene has CDR1 GTSNPN and CDR2 SVGIG (reference sequence). This CDR3 is built from 14 residues. The V gene lost 1 base and the J gene lost 2 bases, with 10 bases spanning the gap.